This TCR beta chain was captured by sequencing in a study of human T cells and chemical hapten exposure. Overall study results and limits: High-frequency TCRs, those above 1 in 1000, stayed the same after DPC sensitization.

The sample's time point: pre-sensitization, week 0. This sample's treatment: therapeutic diphenylcyclopropenone sensitization with weekly scalp DPC. Original analysis: From about 22,000 to 700,000 TCRs were found per sample, with a median of approximately 96,000. TCRdb independently ran MiXCR on the RACE reads; one entry per CDR3 protein. The V and J calls come from TCRdb's annotation, not from the publication. The data show 270,000 or so distinct CDR3 sequences, with just under 8% seen just once and roughly 1.2% held by the top ten. This CDR3 region has 14 residues. CDR1 and CDR2 (germline): DFQATT, SNEGSKA (reference sequence). In the case of this clonotype: The antigen is unknown. Mismatch with germline at one junction end may stem from a read error.

The source is a man aged 18-30 years with alopecia areata. Some clones in this sample may be carry-over from other donors' samples. The V gene is TRBV20-1, the J gene TRBJ1-4; no clear D. The specimen comprised whole blood, sampled in connection with sensitization to the hapten diphenylcyclopropenone (DPC). CDR3 sequence: CSTRAGTTNEKLFF. DNA of the CDR3: TGCAGTACTAGGGCGGGAACAACTAATGAAAAACTGTTTTTT.